This T cell receptor (beta chain) was sequenced in a study of cytotoxic CD8 clonotypes in ibrutinib-treated CLL (dated by TCRdb to about 2021). With regard to the full study: The cohort had 11 relapsed/refractory and 15 treatment-naive patients; fewer than 18 were IGHV unmutated. Responses were partial in some 24 patients and complete in 2; after median approximately 69 months follow-up, some 15 stayed in remission and about twelve progressed. Samples at response were collected after a median of about twelve months of treatment, with a range of 6 to 36 months. An average of 255,043 productive templates and some 100,000 productive rearrangements was obtained per sample. Of the roughly 90 participants in the trial, 25 to 30 had longitudinal samples available. Cryopreserved peripheral blood mononuclear cells were obtained prior to treatment, at the time of response, and at either disease progression or sustained remission. Every sample from remission and from progressive disease was obtained while the patients were still on ibrutinib.

Including cysteine and phenylalanine, the CDR3 has 15 amino acids. Solely the CDR3 DNA is kept, with 45 bases framed from the first base. The germline V gene (reference sequence) specifies MNHEY as CDR1 and SMNVEV as CDR2. Trimmed from V: 3 bases; trimmed from J: 0 bases; junction bases lacking a gene match: 3. The research as a whole found: Public clonotypes were rare and either contracted or stayed stable during treatment, and the rise in clonality at ibrutinib response reflected the expansion of private clonotypes. An increase in clonality was observed at ibrutinib response, with clonality remaining stable during sustained remission and falling back toward baseline at progression. Baseline clonality was found to be higher than that of age-matched healthy donors and was strongly correlated with circulating CD8+ T-cell counts. Sampling times were not matched between sustained-remission and progressing patients, and lymph node repertoires were not studied.

Notes on this clone: The antigen it binds to is not known. No quality values exist for individual bases; no much larger clone is one base distant.

Each clonotype received, on average, around 10x coverage in deep resolution sequencing performed on a MiSeq, where the target depth lay between 1 in 1 million and 1 in 200,000 T cells. The immunoSEQ hsTCRB Kit was used to generate the TCR beta libraries. In the original analysis: ImmunoSEQ Data Assistant and ImmunoSEQ Analyzer were used for data analysis, and V, D and J genes were assigned according to IMGT definitions. Clonality was computed as one minus normalized Shannon entropy of productive rearrangement frequencies, ranging from 0 to 1. Only overrepresented clonotypes making up at least 0.05% of the repertoire of each patient were included in the public clonotype analysis. Repertoires from about a dozen age-matched healthy donors in immuneACCESS were used as clonality controls. This is the immuneACCESS table as TCRdb keeps it, with only in-frame sequences that have V and J called. A part of the clones is gone; compared with another copy, unresolved V genes explain less than half, and the rest is unexplained. The V and J calls and the clone size are those of that table, but D and trimming were determined from the DNA. Across this sample there are approximately 92,000 clones, with 77% seen only once. Around 23% of the sample is in the top ten clones.

The sample's time point label, in plain terms: approximately 25 months on ibrutinib. For TCR beta library preparation, around 2.1 micrograms of genomic DNA were extracted from the cryopreserved PBMCs. Longitudinal blood samples from CLL patients on ibrutinib monotherapy underwent high-throughput TCR beta sequencing. Patients were enrolled in a phase 2 open-label single-center ibrutinib monotherapy trial. Source: PBMCs, taken after 24 months of ibrutinib treatment. This receptor was obtained from a human donor with chronic lymphocytic leukemia. In this chain, TRBV27 is recombined with TRBJ2-3; 7 bases in the junction line up with TRBD1. The CDR3 protein: CASSLGQTSTDTQYF. The DNA sequence follows: TGTGCCAGCAGTTTGGGACAGACTAGCACAGATACGCAGTATTTT.